The clone carrying this TCR beta chain occurred once. The sample originates from a study of PD-1 blockade in classical Hodgkin lymphoma. The CDR3 is 18 amino acids. Per germline, CDR1 MGHRA and CDR2 YSYEKL. V trimming: 4 bases; J trimming: 2 bases; junction bases outside the gene matches: 13. Libraries were prepared by immunoSEQ multiplex PCR; TCRdb keeps only in-frame clonotypes and omits some of them. The profile covers fewer than 3,000 clones, with 60% to 85% appearing a single time and 24% taken by the ten largest. As for time point: cycle 4 day 1 (C4D1), after less than 7 weeks of nivolumab. With no exception, relapse followed autologous stem cell transplantation in all patients, and brentuximab vedotin exposure varied. The study isolated CD8+ T cells from thawed PBMCs by magnetic negative selection.

This TCR was sampled from a human donor with classical Hodgkin lymphoma. Here the sequenced sample was CD8+ T cells from blood, taken before the fourth cycle of nivolumab. The chain has TRBV4-1 and TRBJ2-7, with 11 bases that match TRBD1. CDR3 protein: CASSPDRDRGYTPYEQYF. As DNA, the CDR3 is TGCGCCAGCAGCCCTGATCGGGACAGGGGGTATACCCCCTACGAGCAGTACTTC.